The present T cell receptor beta chain was sequenced within a study of vaccination and CD4 T cells after COVID-19. Germline values: CDR1 SGHRS, CDR2 YFSETQ. The CDR3 has 15 residues. V gave up 0 bases and J gave up 6 bases; unmatched junction bases: 5. Sample treatment: approximately 9-day PBMC culture with coronavirus spike peptide pools or control peptides (ViraFEST assay). A note on this clonotype: The antigen remains unidentified.

An Oncomine TCR Beta short-read assay was used to sequence the DNA from cultured CD4+ T cells. TCRdb re-called the PCR reads with MiXCR, one entry per CDR3 protein. The sample lists 25,000 or so distinct CDR3 sequences; roughly 42% were seen once. What was sequenced was CD4+ T cells from blood, cultured in vitro. This receptor was taken from a human donor who had recovered from COVID-19. The chain recombines TRBV5-1 with TRBJ1-3; 8 nucleotides agree with TRBD1. The CDR3 protein is CASSLGPGGENTIYF. In nucleotides, the CDR3 is TGCGCCAGCAGCTTGGGGCCAGGGGGCGAAAACACCATATATTTT.